These 9 T cell receptor beta chains were all obtained from the same sample, sequenced in a study of blood T cell repertoires in COVID-19. This table comes from immunoSEQ multiplex PCR, and its TCRdb copy is limited to in-frame clones, with some not included. The table records 200,000 to 250,000 clones, 84% of them present only once. The material sequenced was PBMCs or T cells enriched from blood (not recorded which). The source is a man aged 60 to 75 who had recovered from COVID-19.

The CDR3 sequence is CASSQGEGTEAFF. For the CDR3, the DNA is TGTGCCAGCAGCCAGGGCGAGGGCACTGAAGCTTTCTTT. The chain combines TRBV3-1 (or the pseudogene TRBV3-2) with TRBJ1-1; D gene unclear. Germline V gives CDR1 LGHDT, CDR2 YNNKEL (reference sequence). This CDR3 is 13 amino acids long. The V end lost 3 bases, the J end lost 4 bases, and 9 bases lay between the germline ends.

To note about this clone: Other DNA sequences in the sample encode the same CDR3. The gene calls are TRBV6-5 and TRBJ2-7; D perhaps matches TRBD2 (5 bases). CDR1 MNHEY and CDR2 SVGAGI come from the germline V gene. This CDR3 has 12 amino acids. The V gene lost 6 bases and the J gene lost 4 bases, with 10 bases spanning the gap. The DNA for the CDR3 is TGTGCCAGCAGAGGAGGCGGGTACGAGCAGTACTTC. Translated, it gives CASRGGGYEQYF.

The chain has TRBV11-2 and TRBJ1-4, with 11 bases aligning to TRBD1. The CDR3 is 15 amino acids. The germline gives CDR1 SGHAT, CDR2 FQNNGV. V lost 5 bases to trimming and J lost 8 bases; unmatched junction nucleotides: 7. CDR3 amino acids: CASSVPGQGGEKLFF. DNA of the CDR3: TGTGCCAGCAGCGTCCCGGGACAGGGGGGCGAAAAACTGTTTTTT.

The J gene is TRBJ1-3, the V gene TRBV29-1, with D possibly TRBD1 on 6 matching bases. The germline V gene has CDR1 SQVTM and CDR2 ANQGSEA. Trimming removed 7 bases from V and 5 bases from J, with 15 bases in between. The CDR3 has 13 amino acids. CDR3 in DNA: TGCAGCGCCTCCTGGGGGCCAAGAAACACCATATATTTT. Translation gives CSASWGPRNTIYF.

The genes are TRBV6-5 and TRBJ1-4; perhaps TRBD1 as D (5 bases). V lost 0 bases to trimming and J lost 5 bases, with 13 bases between them. The CDR3 is 16 residues long. CDR1 MNHEY and CDR2 SVGAGI come from the germline V gene. The CDR3 reads CASSYSPQGGNEKLFF. The CDR3 DNA sequence: TGTGCCAGCAGTTACTCGCCGCAGGGTGGGAATGAAAAACTGTTTTTT.

The rearrangement joins TRBV5-1 to TRBJ2-7; 9 nucleotides agree with TRBD1. From germline, CDR1 is SGHRS and CDR2 YFSETQ. CDR3 length: 13 residues. The V segment lost 4 bases and the J segment 5 bases; nucleotides outside the gene matches: 4. CDR3 protein: CASSPRDRDEQYF. The CDR3, as DNA: TGCGCCAGCAGCCCCCGGGACAGGGACGAGCAGTACTTC.

The chain has TRBV6-5 and TRBJ1-2; 10 bases align to TRBD1. This CDR3 region has 15 residues. The trim removed 2 bases at V and 8 bases at J, leaving 8 bases unmatched. The germline V gene encodes CDR1 MNHEY and CDR2 SVGAGI. The CDR3 spells CASSYHDRGRRGYTF. The CDR3 DNA reads TGTGCCAGCAGTTACCACGACAGGGGGCGCCGGGGCTACACCTTC.

The chain recombines TRBV5-5 with TRBJ2-3; possible D gene TRBD1, 6 bases. The CDR3 has 15 residues. Germline CDR1 reads SGHKS; CDR2 reads YYEKEE (reference sequence). V was clipped by 2 bases and J by 3 bases, with 13 bases between them. CDR3 protein: CASSFGTQGTDTQYF. The CDR3 DNA is TGTGCCAGCAGCTTTGGGACCCAGGGGACAGATACGCAGTATTTT.

CDR3 DNA sequence: TGTGCCAGCAGCCAAGACTCCAGTCCTGATTACGAGCAGTACTTC. This codes for CASSQDSSPDYEQYF. The chain couples TRBV4-2 to TRBJ2-7; no firm D call. Looked up from germline, CDR1 is LGHNA and CDR2 is YNFKEQ. Trimming removed 0 bases from V and 4 bases from J, with 13 bases in between. The CDR3 loop spans 15 amino acids.